Listed here is a single T cell receptor beta chain. Profiling relied on immunoSEQ multiplex PCR, and the TCRdb table lists in-frame clones only, not all of them. This table has 75,000 to 90,000 clones, roughly 86% appearing once. The sample belongs to a study of blood T cell repertoires in COVID-19. The V and J ends lost 10 bases and 5 bases, in that order; junction bases with no gene match: 6. The CDR3 has 13 residues. The germline V gene encodes CDR1 KGHDR and CDR2 SFDVKD. Sequencing input: peripheral blood. This receptor was taken from a man between 45 and 60 years old with active or convalescent COVID-19. The chain couples TRBV24-1 to TRBJ2-3, with TRBD1 matching over 9 bases. CDR3 residues: CATTAGQGDTQYF. For the CDR3, the DNA is TGTGCCACAACTGCGGGACAGGGAGATACGCAGTATTTT.